This T cell receptor beta chain emerged from a study of human thymus T cells. Repertoires were generated with immunoSEQ multiplex PCR, while TCRdb's copy carries only in-frame clones and drops some. The repertoire has tens of thousands of clones, more than 85% of them found once; the top ten carry approximately 0.15%. V lost 1 base and J 4 bases, leaving 13 bases between the germline ends. The length of the CDR3 is 15 residues. Germline V lookup: CDR1 SGHTA, CDR2 FQGNSA. This clonotype originated in a girl in the first two years of life with a congenital heart defect but otherwise immunologically healthy. Sequences were obtained from blood. V gene TRBV7-2 combines with J gene TRBJ1-1, with D perhaps matching TRBD1 (5 bases). CDR3 coding DNA: TGTGCCAGCAGCTTAGTGGGGGGGTTGGGCACTGAAGCTTTCTTT. It translates to CASSLVGGLGTEAFF. The full variable domain, in which reference TRBV7-2 and TRBJ1-1 provide the parts outside the CDR3, is GAGVSQSPSNKVTEKGKDVELRCDPISGHTALYWYRQSLGQGLEFLIYFQGNSAPDKSGLPSDRFSAERTGGSVSTLTIQRTQQEDSAVYLCASSLVGGLGTEAFFGQGTRLTVV.